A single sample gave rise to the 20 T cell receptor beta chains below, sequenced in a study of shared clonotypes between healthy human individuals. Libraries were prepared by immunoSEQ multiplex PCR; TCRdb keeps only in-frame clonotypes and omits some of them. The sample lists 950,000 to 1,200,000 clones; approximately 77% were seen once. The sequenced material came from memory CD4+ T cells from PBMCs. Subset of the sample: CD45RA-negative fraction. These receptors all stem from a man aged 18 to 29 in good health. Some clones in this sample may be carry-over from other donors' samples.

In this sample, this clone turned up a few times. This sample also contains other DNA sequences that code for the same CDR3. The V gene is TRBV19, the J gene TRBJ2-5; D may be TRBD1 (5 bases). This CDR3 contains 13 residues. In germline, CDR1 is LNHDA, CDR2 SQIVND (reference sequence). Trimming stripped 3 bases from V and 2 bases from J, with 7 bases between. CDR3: CASSIRQQETQYF. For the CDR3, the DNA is TGTGCCAGTAGTATCAGACAGCAAGAGACCCAGTACTTC.

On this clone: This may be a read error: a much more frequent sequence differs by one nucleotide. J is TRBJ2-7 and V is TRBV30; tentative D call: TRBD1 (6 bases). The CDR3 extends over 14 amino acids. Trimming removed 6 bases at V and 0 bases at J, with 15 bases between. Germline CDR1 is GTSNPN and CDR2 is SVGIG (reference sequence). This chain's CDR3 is CACPKGHNSYEQYF. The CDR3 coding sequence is TGTGCCTGTCCGAAGGGACACAACTCCTACGAGCAGTACTTC.

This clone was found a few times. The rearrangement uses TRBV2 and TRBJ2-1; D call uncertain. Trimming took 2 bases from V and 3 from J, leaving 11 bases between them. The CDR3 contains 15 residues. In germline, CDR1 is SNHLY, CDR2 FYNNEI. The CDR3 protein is CASSERVSVYNEQFF. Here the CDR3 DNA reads TGTGCCAGCAGTGAAAGGGTGTCAGTCTACAATGAGCAGTTCTTC.

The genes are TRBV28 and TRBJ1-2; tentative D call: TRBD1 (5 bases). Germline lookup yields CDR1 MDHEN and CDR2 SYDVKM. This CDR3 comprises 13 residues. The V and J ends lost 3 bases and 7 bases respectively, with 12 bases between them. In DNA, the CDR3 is TGTGCCAGCAGTTTCAAGGGGTGGGGTGGCTACACCTTC. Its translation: CASSFKGWGGYTF.

CDR3 coding DNA: TGTGCCAGCGGTCTGGGTGGTAGGGTCAATGAGCAGTTCTTC. This gives the protein CASGLGGRVNEQFF. The chain employs TRBV28 and TRBJ2-1; D unresolved. Germline values: CDR1 MDHEN, CDR2 SYDVKM. V was cut by 8 bases and J by 6 bases, with 17 bases left in between. The length of the CDR3 is 14 residues. Variable domain in full (rest from reference TRBV28 and TRBJ2-1): DVKVTQSSRYLVKRTGEKVFLECVQDMDHENMFWYRQDPGLGLRLIYFSYDVKMKEKGDIPEGYSVSREKKERFSLILESASTNQTSMYLCASGLGGRVNEQFFGPGTRLTVL.

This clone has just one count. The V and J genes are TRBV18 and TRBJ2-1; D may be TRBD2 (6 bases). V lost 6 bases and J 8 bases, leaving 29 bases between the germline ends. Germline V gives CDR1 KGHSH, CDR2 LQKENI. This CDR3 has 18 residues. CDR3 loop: CASSPEPATGATVHEQFF. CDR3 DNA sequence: TGTGCCAGCTCCCCGGAACCCGCAACGGGAGCTACCGTCCATGAGCAGTTCTTC.

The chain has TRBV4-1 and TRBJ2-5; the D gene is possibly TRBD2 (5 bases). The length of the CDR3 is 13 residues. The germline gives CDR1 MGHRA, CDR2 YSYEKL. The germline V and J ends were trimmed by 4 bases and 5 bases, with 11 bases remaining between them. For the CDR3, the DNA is TGCGCCAGCAGCCTTCTGCCGGGGGAGACCCAGTACTTC. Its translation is CASSLLPGETQYF.

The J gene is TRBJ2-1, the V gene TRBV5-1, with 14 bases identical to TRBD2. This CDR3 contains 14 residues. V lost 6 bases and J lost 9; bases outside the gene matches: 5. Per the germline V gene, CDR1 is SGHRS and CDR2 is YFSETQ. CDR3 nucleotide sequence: TGCGCCAGCACGGGACTAGCGGGAGCTGGTGAGCAGTTCTTC. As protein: CASTGLAGAGEQFF.

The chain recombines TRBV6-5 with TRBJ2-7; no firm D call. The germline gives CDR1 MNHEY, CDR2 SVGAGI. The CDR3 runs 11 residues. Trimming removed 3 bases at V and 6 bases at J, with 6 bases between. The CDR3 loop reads CASSYRAEQYF. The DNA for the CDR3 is TGTGCCAGCAGTTATCGGGCCGAGCAGTACTTC.

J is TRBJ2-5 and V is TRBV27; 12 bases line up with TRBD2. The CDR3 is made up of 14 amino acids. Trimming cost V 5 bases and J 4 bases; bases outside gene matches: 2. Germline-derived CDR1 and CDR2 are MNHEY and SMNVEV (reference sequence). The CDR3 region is CASSRLAGVETQYF. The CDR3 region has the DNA TGTGCCAGCAGTCGACTAGCGGGAGTAGAGACCCAGTACTTC.

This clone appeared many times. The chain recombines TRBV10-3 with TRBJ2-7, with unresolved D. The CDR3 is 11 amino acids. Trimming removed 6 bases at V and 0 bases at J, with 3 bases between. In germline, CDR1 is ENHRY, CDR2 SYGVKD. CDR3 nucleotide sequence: TGTGCCATCAGCAGCTCCTACGAGCAGTACTTC. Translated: CAISSSYEQYF.

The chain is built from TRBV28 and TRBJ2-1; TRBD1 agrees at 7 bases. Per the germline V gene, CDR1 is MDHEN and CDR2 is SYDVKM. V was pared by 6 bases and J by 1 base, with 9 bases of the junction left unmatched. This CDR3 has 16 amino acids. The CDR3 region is CASRVTGAGSYNEQFF. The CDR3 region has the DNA TGTGCCAGCAGGGTAACAGGGGCCGGTTCCTACAATGAGCAGTTCTTC.

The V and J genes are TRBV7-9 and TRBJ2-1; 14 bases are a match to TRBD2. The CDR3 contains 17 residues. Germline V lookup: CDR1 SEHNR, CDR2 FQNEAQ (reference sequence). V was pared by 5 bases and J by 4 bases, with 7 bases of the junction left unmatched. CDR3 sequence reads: CASSPGTSGGFYNEQFF. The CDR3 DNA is TGTGCCAGCAGCCCCGGGACTAGCGGGGGATTTTACAATGAGCAGTTCTTC.

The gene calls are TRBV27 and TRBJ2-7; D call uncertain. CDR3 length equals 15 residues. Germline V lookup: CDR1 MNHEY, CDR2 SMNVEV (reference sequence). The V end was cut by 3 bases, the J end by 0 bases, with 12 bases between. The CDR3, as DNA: TGTGCCAGCAGTTTCCGAGCCCAGAGCTCCTACGAGCAGTACTTC. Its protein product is CASSFRAQSSYEQYF.

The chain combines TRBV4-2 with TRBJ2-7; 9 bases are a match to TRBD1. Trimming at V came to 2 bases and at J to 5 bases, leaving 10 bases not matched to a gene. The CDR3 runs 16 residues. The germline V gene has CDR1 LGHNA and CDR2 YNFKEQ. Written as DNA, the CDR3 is TGTGCCAGCAGCCAACGTCGGCCGGGACAGGGAGACGAGCAGTACTTC. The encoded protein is CASSQRRPGQGDEQYF.

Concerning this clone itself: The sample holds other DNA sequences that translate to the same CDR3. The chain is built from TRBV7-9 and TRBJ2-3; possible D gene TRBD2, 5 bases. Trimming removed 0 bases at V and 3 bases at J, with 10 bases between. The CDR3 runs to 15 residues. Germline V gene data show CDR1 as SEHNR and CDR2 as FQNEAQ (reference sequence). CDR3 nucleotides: TGTGCCAGCAGCTTAGCCCGGGGAAGGACAGATACGCAGTATTTT. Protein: CASSLARGRTDTQYF. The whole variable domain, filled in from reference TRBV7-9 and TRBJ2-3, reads DTGVSQNPRHKITKRGQNVTFRCDPISEHNRLYWYRQTLGQGPEFLTYFQNEAQLEKSRLLSDRFSAERPKGSFSTLEIQRTEQGDSAMYLCASSLARGRTDTQYFGPGTRLTVL.

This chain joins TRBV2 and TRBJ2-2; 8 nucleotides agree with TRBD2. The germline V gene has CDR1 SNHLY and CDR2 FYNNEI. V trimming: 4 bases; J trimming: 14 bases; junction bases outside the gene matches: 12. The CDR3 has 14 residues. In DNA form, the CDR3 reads TGTGCCAGCAGTGGGATTACCGGGCGGGGGGTTCTGTTTTTT. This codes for CASSGITGRGVLFF. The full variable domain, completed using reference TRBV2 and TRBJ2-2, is EPEVTQTPSHQVTQMGQEVILRCVPISNHLYFYWYRQILGQKVEFLVSFYNNEISEKSEIFDDQFSVERPDGSNFTLKIRSTKLEDSAMYFCASSGITGRGVLFFGEGSRLTVL.

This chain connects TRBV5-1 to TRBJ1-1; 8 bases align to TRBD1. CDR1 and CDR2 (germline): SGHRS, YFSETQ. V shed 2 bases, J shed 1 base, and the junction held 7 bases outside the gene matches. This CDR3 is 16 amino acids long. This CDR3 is CASSFQGTGKNTEAFF. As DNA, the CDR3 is TGCGCCAGCAGCTTCCAGGGGACAGGAAAGAACACTGAAGCTTTCTTT.

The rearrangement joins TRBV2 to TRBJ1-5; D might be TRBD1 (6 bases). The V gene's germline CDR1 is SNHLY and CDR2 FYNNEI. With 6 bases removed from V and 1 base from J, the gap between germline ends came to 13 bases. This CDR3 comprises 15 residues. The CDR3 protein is CASRRGGISNQPQHF. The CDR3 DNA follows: TGTGCCAGCAGAAGAGGGGGTATCAGCAATCAGCCCCAGCATTTT.

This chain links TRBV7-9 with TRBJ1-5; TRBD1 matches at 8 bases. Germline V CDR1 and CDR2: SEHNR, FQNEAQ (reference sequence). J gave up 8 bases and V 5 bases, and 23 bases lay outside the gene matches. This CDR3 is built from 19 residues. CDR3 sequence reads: CASSRRELRGPASAEPQHF. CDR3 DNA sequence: TGTGCCAGCAGCCGAAGGGAACTCAGGGGGCCTGCATCGGCCGAGCCCCAGCATTTT.